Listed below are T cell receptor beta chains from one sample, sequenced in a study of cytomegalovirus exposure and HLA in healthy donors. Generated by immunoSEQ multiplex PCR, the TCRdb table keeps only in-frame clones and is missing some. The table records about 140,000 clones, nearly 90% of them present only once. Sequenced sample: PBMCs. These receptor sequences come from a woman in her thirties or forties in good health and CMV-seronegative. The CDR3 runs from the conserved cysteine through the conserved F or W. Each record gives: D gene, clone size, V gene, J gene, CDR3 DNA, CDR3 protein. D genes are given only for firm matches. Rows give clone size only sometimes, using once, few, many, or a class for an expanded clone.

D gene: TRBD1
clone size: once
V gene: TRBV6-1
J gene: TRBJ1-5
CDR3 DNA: TGTGCCAGCAGGCCGGGACAGGGACCCAATCAGCCCCAGCATTTT
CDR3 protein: CASRPGQGPNQPQHF

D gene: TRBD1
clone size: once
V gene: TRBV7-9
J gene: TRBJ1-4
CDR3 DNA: TGTGCCAGCAGCCCATGGGGACAGGGGGCTTCTGAAAAACTGTTTTTT
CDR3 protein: CASSPWGQGASEKLFF

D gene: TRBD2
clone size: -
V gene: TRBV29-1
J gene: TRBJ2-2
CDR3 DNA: TGCAGCGCCATGGGGGGGGTAGACACCGGGGAGCTGTTTTTT
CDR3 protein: CSAMGGVDTGELFF

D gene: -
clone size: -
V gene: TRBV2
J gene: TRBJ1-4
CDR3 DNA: TGTGCCAGCGGGCCCCAGGGCACAACTAATGAAAAACTGTTTTTT
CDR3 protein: CASGPQGTTNEKLFF

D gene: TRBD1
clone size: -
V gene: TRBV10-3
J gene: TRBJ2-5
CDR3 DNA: TGTGCCATCAGTGCAGCATTTCGACAGGGAAAGCGAGAGACCCAGTACTTC
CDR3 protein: CAISAAFRQGKRETQYF

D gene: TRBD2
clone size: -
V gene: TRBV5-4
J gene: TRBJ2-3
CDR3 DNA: TGTGCCAGCAGCTTGGGACTAGCGGGAGCCGCAGATACGCAGTATTTT
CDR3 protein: CASSLGLAGAADTQYF

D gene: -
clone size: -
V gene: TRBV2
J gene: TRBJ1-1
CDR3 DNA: TGTGCCAGCAGGTCGGGAACTATAATGAACACTGAAGCTTTCTTT
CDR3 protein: CASRSGTIMNTEAFF

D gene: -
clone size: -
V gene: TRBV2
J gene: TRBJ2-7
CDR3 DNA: TGTGCCAGCATTGGCCAGCGGACCTACGAGCAGTACTTC
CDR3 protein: CASIGQRTYEQYF

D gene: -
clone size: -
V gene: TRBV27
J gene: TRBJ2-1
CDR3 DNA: TGTGCCAGCAGTTTCGACACCAAACAGTTCTTC
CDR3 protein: CASSFDTKQFF

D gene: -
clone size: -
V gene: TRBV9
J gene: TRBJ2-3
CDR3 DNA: TGTGCCAGCAGCGTAGTTGGGACTAGCACAGATACGCAGTATTTT
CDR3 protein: CASSVVGTSTDTQYF

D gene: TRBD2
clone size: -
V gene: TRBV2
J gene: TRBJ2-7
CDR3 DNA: TGTGCCAGCAGTACCCAGGGCGGGAGGGACTACGAGCAGTACTTC
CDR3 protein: CASSTQGGRDYEQYF

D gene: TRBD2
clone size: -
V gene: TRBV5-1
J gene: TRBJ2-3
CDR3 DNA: TGCGCCAGCAGCCCAGGGACTAGTTTGGATACGCAGTATTTT
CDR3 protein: CASSPGTSLDTQYF

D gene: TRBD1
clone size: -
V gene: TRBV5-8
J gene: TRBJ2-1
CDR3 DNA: TGTGCCAGCAGCTTGCCCGACCGGGACAGAAATGAGCAGTTCTTC
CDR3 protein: CASSLPDRDRNEQFF

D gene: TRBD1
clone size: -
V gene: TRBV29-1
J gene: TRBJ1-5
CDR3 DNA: TGCAGCGCTTCCGACAGGGATCAGCCCCAGCATTTT
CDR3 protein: CSASDRDQPQHF

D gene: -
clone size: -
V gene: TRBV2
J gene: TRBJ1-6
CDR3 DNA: TGTGCCAGCAGTGAACAGGGTTACGGGTCACCCCTCCACTTT
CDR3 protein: CASSEQGYGSPLHF

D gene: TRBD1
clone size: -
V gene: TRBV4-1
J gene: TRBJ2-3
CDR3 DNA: TGCGCCAGCAGCCCTTTTGGGAGACAGGGGTACGATACGCAGTATTTT
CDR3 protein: CASSPFGRQGYDTQYF

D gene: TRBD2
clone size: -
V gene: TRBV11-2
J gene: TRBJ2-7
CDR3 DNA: TGTGCCAGCAGACCTCAAGTGGGCGGGAGATTTGGCGAGCAGTACTTC
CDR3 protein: CASRPQVGGRFGEQYF